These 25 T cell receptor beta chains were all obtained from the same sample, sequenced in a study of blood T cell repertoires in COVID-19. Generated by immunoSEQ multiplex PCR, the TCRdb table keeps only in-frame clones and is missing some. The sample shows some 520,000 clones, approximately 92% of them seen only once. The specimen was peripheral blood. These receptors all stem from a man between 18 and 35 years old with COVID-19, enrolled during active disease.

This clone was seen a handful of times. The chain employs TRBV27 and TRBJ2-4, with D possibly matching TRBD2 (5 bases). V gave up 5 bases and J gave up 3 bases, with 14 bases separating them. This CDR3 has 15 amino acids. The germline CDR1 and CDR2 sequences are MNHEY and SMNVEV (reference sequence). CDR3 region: CASSPSIAGKNIQYF. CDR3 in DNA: TGTGCCAGCAGTCCTAGCATTGCTGGCAAAAACATTCAGTACTTC.

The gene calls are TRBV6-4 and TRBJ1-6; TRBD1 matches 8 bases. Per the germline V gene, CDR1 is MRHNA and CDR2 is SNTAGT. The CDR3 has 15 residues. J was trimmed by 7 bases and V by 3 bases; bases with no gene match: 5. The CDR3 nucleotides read TGTGCCAGCAGTGATAGGGCAGGGGGCAATTCACCCCTCCACTTT. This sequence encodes CASSDRAGGNSPLHF.

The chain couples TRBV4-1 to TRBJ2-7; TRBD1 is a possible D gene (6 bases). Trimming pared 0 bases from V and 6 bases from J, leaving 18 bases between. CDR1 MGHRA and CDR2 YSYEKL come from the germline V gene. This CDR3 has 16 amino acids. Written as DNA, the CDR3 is TGCGCCAGCAGCCAAGATGCACGATACAGGGCGGCCGAGCAGTACTTC. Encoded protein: CASSQDARYRAAEQYF.

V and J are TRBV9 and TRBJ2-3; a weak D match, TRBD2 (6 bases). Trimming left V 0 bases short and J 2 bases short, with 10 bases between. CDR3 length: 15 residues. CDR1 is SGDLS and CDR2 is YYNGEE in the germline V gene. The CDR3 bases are TGTGCCAGCAGCGTAGTCGGCGGGACCACAGATACGCAGTATTTT. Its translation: CASSVVGGTTDTQYF. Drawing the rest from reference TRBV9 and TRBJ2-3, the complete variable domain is DSGVTQTPKHLITATGQRVTLRCSPRSGDLSVYWYQQSLDQGLQFLIQYYNGEERAKGNILERFSAQQFPDLHSELNLSSLELGDSALYFCASSVVGGTTDTQYFGPGTRLTVL.

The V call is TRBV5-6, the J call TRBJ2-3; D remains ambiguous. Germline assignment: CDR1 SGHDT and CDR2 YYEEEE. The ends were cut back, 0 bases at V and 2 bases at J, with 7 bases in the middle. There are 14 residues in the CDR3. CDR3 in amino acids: CASSLARLTDTQYF. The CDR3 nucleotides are TGTGCCAGCAGCTTGGCCCGTCTCACAGATACGCAGTATTTT.

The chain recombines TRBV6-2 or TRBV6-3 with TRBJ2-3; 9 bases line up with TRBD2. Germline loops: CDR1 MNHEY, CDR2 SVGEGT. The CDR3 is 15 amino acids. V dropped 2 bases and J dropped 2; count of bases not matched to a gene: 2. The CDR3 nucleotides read TGTGCCAGCAGTTACGGCGGGGGGGCCACAGATACGCAGTATTTT. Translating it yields CASSYGGGATDTQYF.

The CDR3 region has the DNA TGTGCCAGCAGCTACAGGGGACAGGGGTTTAAGGACGAGCAGTACTTC. This sequence encodes CASSYRGQGFKDEQYF. The gene calls are TRBV7-9 and TRBJ2-7; 10 bases line up with TRBD1. V lost 4 bases, J lost 5 bases, and 11 bases stayed unmatched. Per the germline V gene, CDR1 is SEHNR and CDR2 is FQNEAQ (reference sequence). The CDR3 covers 16 residues.

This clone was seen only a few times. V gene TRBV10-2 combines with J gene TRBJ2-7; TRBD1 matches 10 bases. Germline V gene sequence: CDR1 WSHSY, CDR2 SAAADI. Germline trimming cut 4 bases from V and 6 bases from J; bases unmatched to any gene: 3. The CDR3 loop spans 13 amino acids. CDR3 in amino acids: CASSGGQGIEQYF. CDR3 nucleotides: TGCGCCAGCAGTGGGGGACAGGGGATCGAGCAGTACTTC.

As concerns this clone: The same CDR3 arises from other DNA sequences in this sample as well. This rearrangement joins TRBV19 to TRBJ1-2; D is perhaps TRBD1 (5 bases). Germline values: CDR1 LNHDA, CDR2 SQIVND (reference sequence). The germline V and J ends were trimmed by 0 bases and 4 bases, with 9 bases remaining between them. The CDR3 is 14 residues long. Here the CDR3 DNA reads TGTGCCAGTAGTATAGATCGGGGGGGCTATGGCTACACCTTC. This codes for CASSIDRGGYGYTF.

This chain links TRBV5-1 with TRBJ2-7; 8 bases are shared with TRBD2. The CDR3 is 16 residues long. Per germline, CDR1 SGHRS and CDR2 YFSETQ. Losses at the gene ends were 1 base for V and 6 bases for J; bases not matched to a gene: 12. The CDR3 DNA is TGCGCCAGCAGCTTGATCCCCGGGGGGGTATTAGGCGAGCAGTACTTC. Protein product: CASSLIPGGVLGEQYF. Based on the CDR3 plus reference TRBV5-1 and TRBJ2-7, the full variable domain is KAGVTQTPRYLIKTRGQQVTLSCSPISGHRSVSWYQQTPGQGLQFLFEYFSETQRNKGNFPGRFSGRQFSNSRSEMNVSTLELGDSALYLCASSLIPGGVLGEQYFGPGTRLTVT.

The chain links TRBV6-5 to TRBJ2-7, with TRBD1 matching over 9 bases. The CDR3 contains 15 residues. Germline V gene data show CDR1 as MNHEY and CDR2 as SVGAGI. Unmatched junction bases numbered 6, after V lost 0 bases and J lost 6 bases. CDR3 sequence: CASSYSGQGLSEQYF. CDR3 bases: TGTGCCAGCAGTTACTCTGGACAGGGGTTATCCGAGCAGTACTTC.

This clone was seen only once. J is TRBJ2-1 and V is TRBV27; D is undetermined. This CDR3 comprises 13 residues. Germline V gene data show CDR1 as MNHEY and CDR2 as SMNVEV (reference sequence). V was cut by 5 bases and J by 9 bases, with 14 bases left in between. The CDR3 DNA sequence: TGTGCCAGCAGTGAAATCGGGTTCGGTGAGCAGTTCTTC. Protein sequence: CASSEIGFGEQFF.

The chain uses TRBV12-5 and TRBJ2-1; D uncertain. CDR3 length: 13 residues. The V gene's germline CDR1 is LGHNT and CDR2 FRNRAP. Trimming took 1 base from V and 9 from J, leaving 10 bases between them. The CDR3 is CASGLAARGEQFF. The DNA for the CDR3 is TGTGCTAGTGGTTTGGCCGCTCGCGGTGAGCAGTTCTTC.

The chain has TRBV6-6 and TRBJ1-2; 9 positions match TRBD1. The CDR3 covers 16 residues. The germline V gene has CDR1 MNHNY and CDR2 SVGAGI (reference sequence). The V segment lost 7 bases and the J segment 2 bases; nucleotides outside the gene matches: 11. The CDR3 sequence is CASTARDRAGNYGYTF. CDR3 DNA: TGTGCCAGCACCGCCCGGGACAGGGCCGGGAACTATGGCTACACCTTC.

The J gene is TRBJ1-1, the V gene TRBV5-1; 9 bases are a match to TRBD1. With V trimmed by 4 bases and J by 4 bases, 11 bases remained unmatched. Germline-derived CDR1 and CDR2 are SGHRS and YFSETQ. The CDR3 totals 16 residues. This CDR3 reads CASSLRTGVEGTEAFF. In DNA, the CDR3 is TGCGCCAGCAGCCTTAGGACAGGGGTAGAAGGCACTGAAGCTTTCTTT.

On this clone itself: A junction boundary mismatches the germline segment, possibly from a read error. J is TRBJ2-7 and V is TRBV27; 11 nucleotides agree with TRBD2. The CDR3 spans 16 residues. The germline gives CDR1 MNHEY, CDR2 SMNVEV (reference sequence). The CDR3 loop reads CASSLSGGLAAYEQYF. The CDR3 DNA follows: TGTGCCAGCAGCTTATCCGGGGGACTAGCGGCCTACGAGCAGTACTTC.

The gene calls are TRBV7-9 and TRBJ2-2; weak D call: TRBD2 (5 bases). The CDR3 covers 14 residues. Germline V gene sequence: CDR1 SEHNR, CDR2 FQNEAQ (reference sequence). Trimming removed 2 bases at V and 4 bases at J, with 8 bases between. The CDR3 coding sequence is TGTGCCAGCAGCTTAATCGGGGTCACCGGGGAGCTGTTTTTT. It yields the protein CASSLIGVTGELFF.

The DNA for the CDR3 is TGTGCCAGCAGCCAAGAGGTAGTAGCCCCAGATACGCAGTATTTT. This gives the protein CASSQEVVAPDTQYF. The chain carries TRBV14 and TRBJ2-3; no definite D call. V lost 0 bases, J lost 4 bases, and 11 bases lay in between. The CDR3 contains 15 residues. CDR1 SGHDN and CDR2 FVKESK come from the germline V gene.

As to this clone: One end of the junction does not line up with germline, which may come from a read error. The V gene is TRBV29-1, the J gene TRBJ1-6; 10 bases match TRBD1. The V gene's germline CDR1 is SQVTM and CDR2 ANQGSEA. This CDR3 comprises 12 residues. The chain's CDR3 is CSAGTGDSPLHF. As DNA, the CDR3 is TGCAGCGCCGGGACAGGGGATTCTCCCCTCCACTTT.

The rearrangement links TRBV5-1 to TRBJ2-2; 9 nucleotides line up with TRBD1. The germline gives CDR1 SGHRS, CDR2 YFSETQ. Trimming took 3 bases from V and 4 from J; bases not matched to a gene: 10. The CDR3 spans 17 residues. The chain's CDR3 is CASSYLGDRAPTGELFF. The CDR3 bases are TGCGCCAGCAGCTACCTAGGGGACAGGGCACCCACCGGGGAGCTGTTTTTT.

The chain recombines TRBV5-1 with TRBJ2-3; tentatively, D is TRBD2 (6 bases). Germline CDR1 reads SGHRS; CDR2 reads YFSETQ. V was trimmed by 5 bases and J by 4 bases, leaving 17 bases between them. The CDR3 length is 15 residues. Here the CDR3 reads CASRAGSGVPDTQYF. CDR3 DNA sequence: TGCGCCAGCAGGGCCGGGAGCGGAGTCCCAGATACGCAGTATTTT.

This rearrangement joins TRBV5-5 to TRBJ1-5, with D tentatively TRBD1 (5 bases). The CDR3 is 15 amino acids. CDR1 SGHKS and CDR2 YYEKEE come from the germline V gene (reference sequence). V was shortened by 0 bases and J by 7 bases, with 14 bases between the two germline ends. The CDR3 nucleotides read TGTGCCAGCAGCTTGGCCACGGGGGGAGGACAGCCCCAGCATTTT. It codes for CASSLATGGGQPQHF.

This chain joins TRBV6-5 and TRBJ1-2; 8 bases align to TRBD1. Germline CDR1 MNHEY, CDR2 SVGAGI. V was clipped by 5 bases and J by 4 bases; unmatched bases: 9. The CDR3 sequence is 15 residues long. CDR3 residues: CASSTGQGEGYGYTF. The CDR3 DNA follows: TGTGCCAGCAGTACCGGACAGGGTGAAGGCTATGGCTACACCTTC.

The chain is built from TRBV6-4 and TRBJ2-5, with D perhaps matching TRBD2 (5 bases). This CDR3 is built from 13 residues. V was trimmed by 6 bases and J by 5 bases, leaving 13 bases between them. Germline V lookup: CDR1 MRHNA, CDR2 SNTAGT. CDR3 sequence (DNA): TGTGCCAGCAGGGGCCCTCCGGGGGAGACCCAGTACTTC. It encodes CASRGPPGETQYF.

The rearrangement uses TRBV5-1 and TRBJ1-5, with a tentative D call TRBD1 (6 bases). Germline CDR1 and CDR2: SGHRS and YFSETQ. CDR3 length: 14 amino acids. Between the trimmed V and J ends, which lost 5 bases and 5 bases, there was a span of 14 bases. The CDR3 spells CASSPDRRDQPQHF. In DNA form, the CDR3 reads TGCGCCAGCAGTCCGGACAGAAGGGATCAGCCCCAGCATTTT.